A single sample is the source of the 2 T cell receptor beta chains below, sequenced in a study of blood T cell repertoires in COVID-19. Some clones are missing from TCRdb's copy, which holds only in-frame ones; the method was immunoSEQ multiplex PCR. Of about 130,000 clones listed, approximately 85% are singletons. The sequenced material came from peripheral blood. All receptors derive from a human donor in a cohort sampled during active COVID-19.

This clone was seen just once. The V and J genes are TRBV7-2 and TRBJ2-7, with a weak D call TRBD2 (5 bases). Germline V gives CDR1 SGHTA, CDR2 FQGNSA. The CDR3 is made up of 13 amino acids. Deletions cut 3 bases from V and 3 bases from J, with 9 bases between. CDR3 region: CASSLYSVYEQYF. CDR3 coding DNA: TGTGCCAGCAGCTTGTATAGCGTCTACGAGCAGTACTTC.

This clone was found once. The chain joins TRBV5-4 to TRBJ2-2, with D perhaps matching TRBD1 (6 bases). Germline CDR1 is SGHNT and CDR2 is YYREEE (reference sequence). This CDR3 is 15 amino acids long. V gave up 5 bases and J gave up 2 bases, with 13 bases separating them. CDR3 nucleotides: TGTGCCAGCAGGACAGGAATCGGAAACACCGGGGAGCTGTTTTTT. It codes for CASRTGIGNTGELFF.